Below are 5 T cell receptor beta chains sequenced from a single sample in a study of immune evolution from preneoplasia to lung adenocarcinoma. Only in-frame clones appear in the TCRdb table, and some are missing; sequencing was by immunoSEQ multiplex PCR. The table lists roughly 10,000 clones, 76% of them singletons. Sequencing used FFPE normal lung tissue adjacent to the tumor. These receptors all stem from a person aged 55 to 75 with lung adenocarcinoma. Some clones in this sample may be carry-over from other donors' samples.

The V and J genes are TRBV28 and TRBJ2-5; unclear D gene. The length of the CDR3 is 11 residues. The germline V gene encodes CDR1 MDHEN and CDR2 SYDVKM. Trimming cost V 6 bases and J 4 bases, with 6 bases left between them. CDR3 region: CASSQAETQYF. The DNA of the CDR3 is TGTGCCAGCAGCCAGGCAGAGACCCAGTACTTC.

This clone has just one count. The chain couples TRBV7-9 to TRBJ2-7, with no clear D. Trimming removed 4 bases from V and 3 bases from J, with 13 bases in between. Looked up from germline, CDR1 is SEHNR and CDR2 is FQNEAQ (reference sequence). The CDR3 sequence is 14 residues long. CDR3 protein: CASSSMLGDYEQYF. The CDR3, as DNA: TGTGCCAGCAGCTCCATGCTAGGTGACTACGAGCAGTACTTC.

The chain couples TRBV5-1 to TRBJ1-2; D is unclear. Germline V CDR1 and CDR2: SGHRS, YFSETQ. CDR3 size: 15 residues. The ends were cut back, 0 bases at V and 4 bases at J, with 13 bases in the middle. DNA for the CDR3: TGCGCCAGCAGCTTGGACGGCCGTACTCTCTATGGCTACACCTTC. Its translation: CASSLDGRTLYGYTF.

V is TRBV7-8 and J is TRBJ2-1; 9 bases align to TRBD2. The germline CDR1 and CDR2 sequences are SGHVS and FQNEAQ. With V trimmed by 3 bases and J by 6 bases, 6 bases remained unmatched. CDR3 length: 15 amino acids. CDR3 DNA sequence: TGTGCCAGCAGCTTCGGCCTAGCGGGGTCCAATGAGCAGTTCTTC. Its protein is CASSFGLAGSNEQFF. Combining the CDR3 with reference TRBV7-8 and TRBJ2-1 gives the whole variable domain GAGVSQSPRYKVAKRGQDVALRCDPISGHVSLFWYQQALGQGPEFLTYFQNEAQLDKSGLPSDRFFAERPEGSVSTLKIQRTQQEDSAVYLCASSFGLAGSNEQFFGPGTRLTVL.

In this sample, this clone turned up once. The rearrangement uses TRBV11-3 and TRBJ2-1, with D tentatively TRBD2 (6 bases). In germline, CDR1 is SGHNT, CDR2 YENEEA. This CDR3 comprises 16 residues. Trimming left V 5 bases short and J 2 bases short, with 16 bases between. CDR3 residues: CASSIARGGTYNEQFF. CDR3 coding DNA: TGTGCCAGCAGCATAGCACGCGGCGGGACCTACAATGAGCAGTTCTTC.